Listed below are T cell receptor beta chains from one sample, sequenced in a study of identical twins. From the 5' RACE reads, TCRdb called clonotypes with MiXCR, one entry per CDR3 protein. This table has approximately 190,000 distinct CDR3 sequences, roughly 15% appearing once. The same data also contributed to another study, on T cells expressing NK-cell markers.

The sequenced sample was CD8+ T cells sorted from blood. These receptors all come from a woman aged 18-29 years in good health. CDR3s include the opening cysteine and the closing phenylalanine or tryptophan. D genes are given only for firm matches. Rows may omit the clone size; those that give it use once, few, many or a size class.

J	size	V	D	CDR3	DNA
TRBJ2-2	few	TRBV20-1	NA	CSARWRGELFF	TGCAGTGCTAGATGGCGAGGGGAGCTGTTTTTT
TRBJ1-2	few	TRBV7-9	TRBD1	CASSFPKAGGAYGYTF	TGTGCCAGCAGCTTCCCCAAGGCAGGGGGGGCCTATGGCTACACCTTC
TRBJ2-5	few	TRBV3-1	NA	CASSQPGGRRRGETQYF	TGTGCCAGCAGCCAACCAGGGGGGCGCCGGAGGGGAGAGACCCAGTACTTC
TRBJ2-6	NA	TRBV7-9	NA	CASSWQGNSGANVLTF	TGTGCCAGCAGCTGGCAGGGGAATTCTGGGGCCAACGTCCTGACTTTC
TRBJ2-7	NA	TRBV4-3	NA	CASSQDGEYEQYF	TGCGCCAGCAGCCAAGACGGGGAATACGAGCAGTACTTC
TRBJ2-5	NA	TRBV7-9	NA	CASSLFPGYQETQYF	TGTGCCAGCAGCTTATTTCCAGGGTACCAAGAGACCCAGTACTTC
TRBJ2-1	NA	TRBV14	NA	CASSQGTGWNEQFF	TGTGCCAGCAGCCAAGGTACAGGGTGGAATGAGCAGTTCTTC
TRBJ2-4	few	TRBV9	NA	CASSVDAEWWDKNIQYF	TGTGCCAGCAGCGTAGATGCTGAATGGTGGGACAAAAACATTCAGTACTTC
TRBJ1-1	few	TRBV11-2	TRBD1	CASSGTGGNTEAFF	TGTGCCAGCAGCGGTACAGGGGGGAACACTGAAGCTTTCTTT
TRBJ2-1	few	TRBV7-3	TRBD1	CASSLTGGLDEQFF	TGTGCCAGCAGCTTAACAGGGGGCTTGGATGAGCAGTTCTTC
TRBJ2-3	few	TRBV10-1	TRBD2	CASSGPSFLAGEDTQYF	TGCGCCAGCAGTGGCCCTTCCTTCCTAGCGGGAGAGGATACGCAGTATTTT
TRBJ2-1	NA	TRBV20-1	NA	CSARSPHGSYNEQFF	TGCAGTGCTAGGTCACCGCACGGCTCCTACAATGAGCAGTTCTTC
TRBJ2-1	many	TRBV29-1	TRBD1	CSVVGQGNEQFF	TGCAGCGTTGTCGGACAGGGCAATGAGCAGTTCTTC
TRBJ1-1	NA	TRBV9	NA	CASSVVGLQVNTEAFF	TGTGCCAGCAGCGTAGTCGGGCTACAGGTTAACACTGAAGCTTTCTTT
TRBJ2-7	few	TRBV2	NA	CASRKSSLTPSYEQYF	TGTGCCAGCAGGAAATCTAGTCTCACACCTTCCTACGAGCAGTACTTC
TRBJ2-1	NA	TRBV20-1	NA	CSARNVVRQVSYEQFF	TGCAGTGCTAGAAACGTCGTCAGGCAAGTGAGTTACGAGCAGTTCTTC
TRBJ2-1	NA	TRBV6-5	NA	CASSYPNNNEQFF	TGTGCCAGCAGTTACCCCAATAACAATGAGCAGTTCTTC
TRBJ2-1	few	TRBV4-2	NA	CASSRVIQDWIYNEQFF	TGTGCCAGCAGCCGGGTGATCCAGGACTGGATATACAATGAGCAGTTCTTC
TRBJ1-5	NA	TRBV5-6	TRBD1	CASSFGTGGRGNQPQHF	TGTGCCAGCAGCTTCGGGACAGGGGGCCGGGGCAATCAGCCCCAGCATTTT
TRBJ2-7	few	TRBV7-9	NA	CASSLGAEEQYF	TGTGCCAGCAGCTTAGGGGCCGAGGAGCAGTACTTC
TRBJ2-1	NA	TRBV6-5	TRBD1	CASSYSPGGGNEQFF	TGTGCCAGCAGTTACTCTCCAGGGGGTGGGAATGAGCAGTTCTTC
TRBJ2-3	few	TRBV6-4	NA	CASSEGRADTQYF	TGTGCCAGCAGTGAGGGGCGAGCGGATACGCAGTATTTT
TRBJ2-3	NA	TRBV9	TRBD1	CASSVDGTGVTDTQYF	TGTGCCAGCAGCGTAGACGGGACAGGGGTCACAGATACGCAGTATTTT
TRBJ2-7	NA	TRBV20-1	NA	CSAREWAARGYEQYF	TGCAGTGCTAGAGAATGGGCAGCCAGGGGCTACGAGCAGTACTTC
TRBJ2-1	NA	TRBV11-2	NA	CASSYRPTDHEQFF	TGTGCCAGCAGCTATAGACCCACCGACCATGAGCAGTTCTTC
TRBJ2-5	NA	TRBV12-5	NA	CASGFPDGVETQYF	TGTGCTAGTGGTTTTCCGGACGGGGTGGAGACCCAGTACTTC
TRBJ1-2	many	TRBV29-1	TRBD1	CSVEDQDRDGYTF	TGCAGCGTTGAAGATCAGGACAGGGATGGCTACACCTTC
TRBJ1-1	once	TRBV6-2/TRBV6-3	TRBD1	CASSYPDRGYTEAFF	TGTGCCAGCAGTTACCCGGACAGGGGGTACACTGAAGCTTTCTTT
TRBJ1-1	few	TRBV9	NA	CASSVDRRPNTEAFF	TGTGCCAGCAGCGTAGACCGGAGGCCGAACACTGAAGCTTTCTTT
TRBJ2-5	few	TRBV12-3/TRBV12-4	NA	CASSFLPGRGETQYF	TGTGCCAGCAGTTTTTTACCGGGTCGGGGAGAGACCCAGTACTTC
TRBJ2-5	NA	TRBV7-3	NA	CASSSNPPAGEETQYF	TGTGCCAGCAGCTCAAATCCCCCGGCGGGTGAGGAGACCCAGTACTTC
TRBJ2-3	NA	TRBV7-2	NA	CASSFLDTDTQYF	TGTGCCAGCAGCTTTCTGGACACAGATACGCAGTATTTT
TRBJ2-6	NA	TRBV6-2/TRBV6-3	TRBD1	CASSSGQAKVSGANVLTF	TGTGCCAGCAGTTCCGGACAGGCCAAAGTCTCTGGGGCCAACGTCCTGACTTTC
TRBJ2-5	NA	TRBV11-3	NA	CASSLAGTHETQYF	TGTGCCAGCAGCTTAGCCGGGACACATGAGACCCAGTACTTC
TRBJ2-3	few	TRBV20-1	TRBD2	CSAGSTSGSTDTQYF	TGCAGTGCTGGGTCAACTAGCGGGTCCACGGATACGCAGTATTTT
TRBJ1-5	many	TRBV27	NA	CASSLAGALNQPQHF	TGTGCCAGCAGTTTAGCAGGGGCCCTGAATCAGCCCCAGCATTTT
TRBJ2-1	few	TRBV6-1	TRBD1	CASRTGSWNEQFF	TGTGCCAGCAGGACAGGGTCTTGGAATGAGCAGTTCTTC
TRBJ2-1	NA	TRBV27	TRBD2	CASSLSTSGRWDEQFF	TGTGCCAGCAGTTTATCGACTAGCGGGAGATGGGATGAGCAGTTCTTC
TRBJ1-2	NA	TRBV10-2	NA	CASSEPTLYGYTF	TGCGCCAGCAGTGAGCCAACCCTCTATGGCTACACCTTC
TRBJ2-4	NA	TRBV7-9	NA	CASSLTGTAKNIQYF	TGTGCCAGCAGCTTAACTGGGACCGCCAAAAACATTCAGTACTTC